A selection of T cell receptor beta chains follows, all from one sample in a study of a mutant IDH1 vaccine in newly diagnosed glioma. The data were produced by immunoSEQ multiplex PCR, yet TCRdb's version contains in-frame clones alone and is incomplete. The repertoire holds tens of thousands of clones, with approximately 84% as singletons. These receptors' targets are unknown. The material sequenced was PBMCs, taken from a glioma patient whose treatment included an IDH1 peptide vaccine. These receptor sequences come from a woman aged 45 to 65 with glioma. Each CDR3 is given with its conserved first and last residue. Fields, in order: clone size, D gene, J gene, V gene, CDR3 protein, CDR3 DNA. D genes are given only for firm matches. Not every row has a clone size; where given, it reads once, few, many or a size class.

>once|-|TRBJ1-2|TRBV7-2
CASSRGIGGYTF
TGTGCCAGCAGCCGGGGGATAGGAGGCTACACCTTC
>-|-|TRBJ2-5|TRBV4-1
CASSQRGQGETQYF
TGCGCCAGCAGCCAACGGGGGCAGGGAGAGACCCAGTACTTC
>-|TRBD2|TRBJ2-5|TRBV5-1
CASSLAPGRATQYF
TGCGCCAGCAGCTTGGCTCCGGGGAGGGCGACCCAGTACTTC
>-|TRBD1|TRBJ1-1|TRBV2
CASSDSRQGRFSNTEAFF
TGTGCCAGCAGTGATTCCCGACAGGGGAGGTTCTCGAACACTGAAGCTTTCTTT
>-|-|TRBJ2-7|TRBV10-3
CAISGPPSYEQYF
TGTGCCATCAGTGGACCCCCGTCCTACGAGCAGTACTTC
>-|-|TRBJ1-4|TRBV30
CACAPGTTAGKLFF
TGTGCCTGCGCCCCCGGGACAACGGCTGGAAAACTGTTTTTT
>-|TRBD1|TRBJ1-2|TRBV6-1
CASSERTGVSHTF
TGTGCCAGCAGTGAGAGGACAGGGGTTTCTCACACCTTC
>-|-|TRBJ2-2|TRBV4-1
CASSQADRDTGELFF
TGCGCCAGCAGCCAGGCGGACAGAGACACCGGGGAGCTGTTTTTT
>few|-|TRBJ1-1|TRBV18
CASSPESTASDGNTEAFF
TGTGCCAGCTCACCAGAATCGACAGCTAGTGACGGGAACACTGAAGCTTTCTTT
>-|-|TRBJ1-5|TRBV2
CASKWGSNQPQHF
TGTGCCAGCAAATGGGGGTCCAATCAGCCCCAGCATTTT
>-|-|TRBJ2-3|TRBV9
CASSEGLAITDTQYF
TGTGCCAGCAGCGAGGGTCTAGCGATTACAGATACGCAGTATTTT
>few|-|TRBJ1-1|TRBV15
CATSRDVVVTEAFF
TGTGCCACCAGCAGAGATGTAGTCGTCACTGAAGCTTTCTTT
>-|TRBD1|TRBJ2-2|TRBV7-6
CASSLSGGLTGELFF
TGTGCCAGCAGCTTATCAGGGGGCCTAACCGGGGAGCTGTTTTTT
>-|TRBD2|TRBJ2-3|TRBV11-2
CASSFHSGADTQYF
TGTGCCAGCAGCTTTCATAGCGGGGCCGATACGCAGTATTTT
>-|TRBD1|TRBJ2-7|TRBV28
CASLKGGARYEQYF
TGTGCCAGCCTTAAAGGGGGCGCAAGGTACGAGCAGTACTTC
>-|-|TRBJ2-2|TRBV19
CASSISLATGELFF
TGTGCCAGTAGTATAAGTCTGGCCACCGGGGAGCTGTTTTTT
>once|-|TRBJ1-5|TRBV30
CAWSVNGYNQPQHF
TGTGCCTGGAGTGTAAACGGGTACAATCAGCCCCAGCATTTT
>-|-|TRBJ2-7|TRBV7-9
CASSNVYGDEQYF
TGTGCCAGCAGCAATGTTTATGGTGACGAGCAGTACTTC
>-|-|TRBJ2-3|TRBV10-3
CAISPLMTVLRADTQYF
TGTGCCATCAGCCCCCTCATGACAGTCCTGAGGGCGGATACGCAGTATTTT
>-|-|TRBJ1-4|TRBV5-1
CASSLGGLDEKLFF
TGCGCCAGCAGCTTGGGAGGGTTGGATGAAAAACTGTTTTTT
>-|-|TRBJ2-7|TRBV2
CASGGIGSYEQYF
TGTGCCAGCGGGGGGATAGGCTCGTACGAGCAGTACTTC
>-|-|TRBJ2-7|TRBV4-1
CASSQAEGGAYEQYF
TGCGCCAGCAGCCAGGCCGAAGGGGGAGCCTACGAGCAGTACTTC
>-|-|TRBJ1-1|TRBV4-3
CASSHRGRGAEAFF
TGCGCCAGCAGCCACCGGGGACGGGGCGCTGAAGCTTTCTTT
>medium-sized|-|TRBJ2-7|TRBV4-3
CASSQVSGSSYEQYF
TGCGCCAGCAGCCAAGTGTCCGGGTCCTCCTACGAGCAGTACTTC
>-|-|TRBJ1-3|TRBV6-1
CATSRGNTIYF
TGTGCCACCTCCCGGGGGAACACCATATATTTT
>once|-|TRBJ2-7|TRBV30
CAWSRGYEQYF
TGTGCCTGGAGCAGGGGTTACGAGCAGTACTTC
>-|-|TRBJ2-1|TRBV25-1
CASSDNEQFF
TGTGCCAGCAGTGATAATGAGCAGTTCTTC
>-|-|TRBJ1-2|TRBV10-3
CAIKGWEDTTYGYTF
TGTGCCATCAAAGGTTGGGAGGATACCACCTATGGCTACACCTTC
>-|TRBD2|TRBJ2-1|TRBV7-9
CASSSSGGSLNEQFF
TGTGCCAGCAGCTCTAGCGGGGGGTCCCTGAATGAGCAGTTCTTC
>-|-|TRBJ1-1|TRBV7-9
CASSLDTEAFF
TGTGCCAGCAGCCTAGACACTGAAGCTTTCTTT
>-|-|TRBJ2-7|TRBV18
CASSPPGTSYEQYF
TGTGCCAGCTCACCCCCAGGGACCTCCTACGAGCAGTACTTC
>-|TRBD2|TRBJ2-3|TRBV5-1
CASSPIAGLRDTQYF
TGCGCCAGCAGCCCCATAGCGGGGTTAAGGGATACGCAGTATTTT
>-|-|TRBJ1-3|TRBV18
CASSHDGNTIYF
TGTGCCAGCTCGCACGACGGAAACACCATATATTTT
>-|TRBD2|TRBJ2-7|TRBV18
CASSWEGHEQYF
TGTGCCAGCTCTTGGGAGGGCCACGAGCAGTACTTC
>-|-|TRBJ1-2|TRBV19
CASSPSGIGNYGYTF
TGTGCCAGTAGTCCATCGGGGATAGGGAACTATGGCTACACCTTC
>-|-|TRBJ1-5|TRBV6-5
CASSRTGGSNQPQHF
TGTGCCAGCAGCCGAACGGGGGGTAGCAATCAGCCCCAGCATTTT
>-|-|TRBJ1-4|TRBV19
CASSTERGGTTNEKLFF
TGTGCCAGTAGTACGGAACGGGGGGGCACAACTAATGAAAAACTGTTTTTT
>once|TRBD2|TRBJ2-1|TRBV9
CASSVEGLASPEQFF
TGTGCCAGCAGCGTAGAGGGACTAGCAAGCCCTGAGCAGTTCTTC
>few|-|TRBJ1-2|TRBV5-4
CASSLGGSAVYGYTF
TGTGCCAGCAGCTTGGGCGGGTCTGCGGTCTATGGCTACACCTTC
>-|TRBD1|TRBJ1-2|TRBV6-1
CASSGNRDRGSSYGYTF
TGTGCCAGCAGTGGGAACCGGGACAGGGGGTCCTCCTATGGCTACACCTTC
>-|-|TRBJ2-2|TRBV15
CATSKWGGELFF
TGTGCCACCAGCAAATGGGGCGGGGAGCTGTTTTTT
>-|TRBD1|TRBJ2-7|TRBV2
CASSGTGKYEQYF
TGTGCCAGCAGCGGGACAGGGAAGTACGAGCAGTACTTC
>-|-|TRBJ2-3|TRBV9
CASSLQPNIGPDTQYF
TGTGCCAGCAGCCTACAGCCCAATATAGGGCCAGATACGCAGTATTTT
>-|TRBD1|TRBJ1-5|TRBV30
CAWSPGQGGQPQHF
TGTGCCTGGAGTCCAGGACAGGGAGGACAGCCCCAGCATTTT
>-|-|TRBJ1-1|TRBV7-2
CASSPRGEGRIKNTEAFF
TGTGCCAGCAGCCCACGGGGGGAAGGGAGAATTAAGAACACTGAAGCTTTCTTT